The clone carrying this T cell receptor beta chain came up many times. Its antigen is as yet unknown. This sample is drawn from a study of blood T cells in healthy people across ages. A second PCR, run for 7 to 11 cycles, used a sample-barcoded 5' primer plus a J-beta primer mix. Each TCR beta cDNA got a 12-nucleotide random molecular identifier. MiXCR was run by TCRdb on the 5' RACE reads, yielding one entry per CDR3 protein. The sample shows more than 600,000 distinct CDR3 sequences, roughly 25% of them seen only once. The V end lost 4 bases, the J end lost 4 bases, and 13 bases lay between the germline ends. The germline V gene has CDR1 SGHTA and CDR2 FQGNSA. The CDR3 totals 14 residues. Findings of the study overall: Without sorted subsets, naive and antigen-experienced compartments could not be conclusively compared. The long-lived group displayed more naive CD4+ cells, plus higher diversity, than the aged donors did.

The same sample was also studied in work on T cells of mothers and their children.

Sequencing used blood. The clonotype was recovered from a boy younger than 18 in good health. The rearrangement links TRBV7-2 to TRBJ2-5, with D unresolved. The CDR3 DNA follows: TGTGCCAGCAGCTCTGTCTCGGTTCGAGAGACCCAGTACTTC. Translation: CASSSVSVRETQYF. Supplemented by reference TRBV7-2 and TRBJ2-5, the full variable domain reads GAGVSQSPSNKVTEKGKDVELRCDPISGHTALYWYRQSLGQGLEFLIYFQGNSAPDKSGLPSDRFSAERTGGSVSTLTIQRTQQEDSAVYLCASSSVSVRETQYFGPGTRLLVL.